These T cell receptor beta chains were read from a single sample in a study of blood T cell repertoires in COVID-19. Assay: immunoSEQ multiplex PCR; the TCRdb copy retains only in-frame clones and omits some. The repertoire holds about 63,000 clones, around 87% seen once, with approximately 5.4% in the top ten. Sample: peripheral blood. These receptors all stem from a man in his forties or fifties with active COVID-19. Each CDR3 is given with its conserved first and last residue.

J gene: TRBJ2-3; V gene: TRBV6-5; CDR3 protein: CASSPSGLSTDTQYF
J gene: TRBJ2-5; V gene: TRBV10-3; CDR3 protein: CAIQGSEETQYF
J gene: TRBJ2-2; V gene: TRBV5-1; CDR3 protein: CASSLEGSGTGELFF
J gene: TRBJ2-2; V gene: TRBV27; CDR3 protein: CASSNGRRDTGELFF
J gene: TRBJ1-1; V gene: TRBV19; CDR3 protein: CASSYTRTGGGFGNTEAFF
J gene: TRBJ2-7; V gene: TRBV12-5; CDR3 protein: CASGPSGAAYEQYF
J gene: TRBJ2-3; V gene: TRBV7-8; CDR3 protein: CASSRRGEGTDTQYF
J gene: TRBJ2-1; V gene: TRBV24-1; CDR3 protein: CATSEGTRTSGTNNEQFF
J gene: TRBJ2-2; V gene: TRBV5-5; CDR3 protein: CASSPSGGLAGVTGELFF
J gene: TRBJ2-6; V gene: TRBV7-2; CDR3 protein: CASSSALRSRANVLTF
J gene: TRBJ2-1; V gene: TRBV3-1/TRBV3-2; CDR3 protein: CASSSRGTRSYNEQFF
J gene: TRBJ2-1; V gene: TRBV11-3; CDR3 protein: CASSHMYGAMDNEQFF
J gene: TRBJ1-1; V gene: TRBV20-1; CDR3 protein: CSASFRGSTAEAFF
J gene: TRBJ1-1; V gene: TRBV29-1; CDR3 protein: CSAAVGPGTEAFF
J gene: TRBJ1-1; V gene: TRBV4-3; CDR3 protein: CASSRVTAGNTEAFF
J gene: TRBJ1-1; V gene: TRBV29-1; CDR3 protein: CSVTEGGRPPQAFF
J gene: TRBJ1-1; V gene: TRBV3-1/TRBV3-2; CDR3 protein: CASSPPGGNTEAFF
J gene: TRBJ1-1; V gene: TRBV5-1; CDR3 protein: CASSLVGQMNTEAFF
J gene: TRBJ2-3; V gene: TRBV5-1; CDR3 protein: CASSFTGGSTDTQYF
J gene: TRBJ1-2; V gene: TRBV19; CDR3 protein: CASSRLYGYTF
J gene: TRBJ1-2; V gene: TRBV29-1; CDR3 protein: CSVEDHGRANYGYTF
J gene: TRBJ1-6; V gene: TRBV28; CDR3 protein: CASRGRGGLSSYNSPLHF